This is a list of T cell receptor beta chains from one sample in a study of T-cell reconstitution after alpha-beta-depleted transplantation in children. TCRdb processed the PCR reads anew with MiXCR; each CDR3 protein has one entry. This table has more than 300,000 distinct CDR3 sequences, around 16% appearing once. The specimen was PBMCs, mostly from graft donor cells, collected 360 days after TCRalphabeta/CD19-depleted stem cell transplant. Source of these receptors: a male patient aged 2-15 years who had a stem cell transplant for acute lymphoblastic leukemia, so the T cells may come from the graft donor. The CDR3 runs from the conserved cysteine through the conserved F or W. The order of the fields is V gene, clone size, J gene, D gene, CDR3 length, CDR3 DNA, CDR3 protein. A D gene is named only where the DNA matches it firmly. Part of the rows lack a size; the others show once, few, many or a class for expanded clones.

TRBV4-3	.	TRBJ2-6	TRBD2	18	TGCGCCAGCAGCCACTACGGGACTAGCGTTAATGGGGCCAACGTCCTGACTTTC	CASSHYGTSVNGANVLTF
TRBV25-1	many	TRBJ2-3	TRBD1	11	TGTGCCAGCAGGCAGGGGGCGACGCAGTATTTT	CASRQGATQYF
TRBV20-1	few	TRBJ2-1	.	14	TGCAGTGCTAGGTCCAGGGACTCCTACAATGAGCAGTTCTTC	CSARSRDSYNEQFF
TRBV6-5	.	TRBJ1-6	.	16	TGTGCCAGCAGTTACTGGAGGGGGACCCGGGTTTCACCCCTCCACTTT	CASSYWRGTRVSPLHF
TRBV28	few	TRBJ2-2	TRBD2	15	TGTGCCAGCAGTTTCTCTAGCGGGAACACCGGGGAGCTGTTTTTT	CASSFSSGNTGELFF
TRBV20-1	few	TRBJ2-1	.	14	TGCAGTGCTAGACGCAGGACCCTGTACAATGAGCAGTTCTTC	CSARRRTLYNEQFF
TRBV28	.	TRBJ2-7	TRBD2	17	TGTGCCAGCAGTGCGGGACTAGCGGGAGGGCCGTCCTACGAGCAGTACTTC	CASSAGLAGGPSYEQYF
TRBV5-1	few	TRBJ2-7	TRBD1	14	TGCGCCAGCAGCGTCGACAGGGGGACCGACGAGCAGTACTTC	CASSVDRGTDEQYF
TRBV4-2	.	TRBJ2-5	.	14	TGTGCCAGCAGCCAAGACGGGCTAGGAGAGACCCAGTACTTC	CASSQDGLGETQYF
TRBV3-1	many	TRBJ2-1	TRBD2	15	TGTGCCAGCAACCTAGCGGGCAGCTCCTACAATGAGCAGTTCTTC	CASNLAGSSYNEQFF
TRBV28	.	TRBJ2-7	.	16	TGTGCCAGCAGTTTCCCGATACCGGGACGGGATTACGAGCAGTACTTC	CASSFPIPGRDYEQYF
TRBV10-3	.	TRBJ2-5	.	12	TGTGCCATCAGTGCGGGAGAAGAGACCCAGTACTTC	CAISAGEETQYF
TRBV5-1	.	TRBJ2-4	.	13	TGCGCCAGCAGTAGGGGTTTTAGGGACATTCAGTACTTC	CASSRGFRDIQYF
TRBV7-8	.	TRBJ2-7	TRBD2	16	TGTGCCAGCAGCTTAGGGCGAGCGGGAGGGGCCTACGAGCAGTACTTC	CASSLGRAGGAYEQYF
TRBV29-1	many	TRBJ2-3	.	13	TGCAGCGCTCACCAGGGGGGCCCAGATACGCAGTATTTT	CSAHQGGPDTQYF
TRBV5-1	many	TRBJ1-6	.	13	TGCGCCAGCAGCTTGGATGGGGTTCCACCCCACCACTTT	CASSLDGVPPHHF
TRBV24-1	.	TRBJ2-1	TRBD2	16	TGTGCCACCAGTGATTTCGCTAGCGGGAATATCAATGAGCAGTTCTTC	CATSDFASGNINEQFF
TRBV12-3/TRBV12-4	.	TRBJ1-3	TRBD1	18	TGTGCCAGCAGCCCCCCGTTCAGGGGGCGAACCTCTGGAAACACCATATATTTT	CASSPPFRGRTSGNTIYF
TRBV2	many	TRBJ1-3	TRBD1	14	TGTGCCAGCAATAGGGGGCGGCGTGGAAACACCATATATTTT	CASNRGRRGNTIYF
TRBV11-3	.	TRBJ2-3	.	16	TGTGCCAGCAGCTTAAGTGGGGGAGCCTCCACAGATACGCAGTATTTT	CASSLSGGASTDTQYF
TRBV5-1	many	TRBJ2-3	.	13	TGCGCCAGCAGCTTAAAGGGCACAGATACGCAGTATTTT	CASSLKGTDTQYF
TRBV7-2	.	TRBJ2-2	.	15	TGTGCCAGCAGCCGCGTCCTAGCGAACACCGGGGAGCTGTTTTTT	CASSRVLANTGELFF
TRBV4-1	.	TRBJ2-6	TRBD1	22	TGCGCCAGCAGCCAATCCGGGACAGGGCTACGACGCACAACCTCTGGGGCCAACGTCCTGACTTTC	CASSQSGTGLRRTTSGANVLTF
TRBV28	few	TRBJ2-7	TRBD2	16	TGTGCCAGCAGTTTACTCACTAGCGGGAGGGACTACGAGCAGTACTTC	CASSLLTSGRDYEQYF
TRBV6-2/TRBV6-3	.	TRBJ2-7	.	12	TGTGCCAGCAGTCACCCCCTTCTGGTGCAGTACTTC	CASSHPLLVQYF
TRBV14	.	TRBJ2-1	.	13	TGTGCCAGCAGCCAAGACCGCTTAGTTGAGCAGTTCTTC	CASSQDRLVEQFF
TRBV10-3	many	TRBJ2-1	.	17	TGTGCCATCAGTGAGTCGCCGGGACTTATTACGAACAATGAGCAGTTCTTC	CAISESPGLITNNEQFF
TRBV12-3/TRBV12-4	.	TRBJ2-1	.	13	TGTGCCAGCAGTTTAGCGCAGGGGTATGAGCAGTTCTTC	CASSLAQGYEQFF
TRBV4-1	.	TRBJ1-1	.	16	TGCGCCAGCAGCCAAGATTGGTGGCAGGAAGACACTGAAGCTTTCTTT	CASSQDWWQEDTEAFF
TRBV12-5	few	TRBJ2-1	.	17	TGTGCTAGTGGTCCCCCGCCTGCAGCGGTAACCTACAATGAGCAGTTCTTC	CASGPPPAAVTYNEQFF
TRBV10-3	many	TRBJ1-3	TRBD1	16	TGTGCCATCAGTGAGACCTACAGGGGCTCTGGAAACACCATATATTTT	CAISETYRGSGNTIYF
TRBV5-5	few	TRBJ2-3	.	13	TGTGCCAGCAGCTTGGATCGGAGAGATACGCAGTATTTT	CASSLDRRDTQYF
TRBV10-3	few	TRBJ2-7	TRBD2	12	TGTGCCATCAGTGCCGGACTAGCCGAGCAGTACTTC	CAISAGLAEQYF
TRBV5-1	few	TRBJ1-4	.	13	TGCGCCAGCAGCTTGAGAGCGTCCGAAAAACTGTTTTTT	CASSLRASEKLFF
TRBV5-1	few	TRBJ2-1	.	15	TGCGCCAGCAGCGCCCTAGCGACCGGCTACAATGAGCAGTTCTTC	CASSALATGYNEQFF
TRBV13	many	TRBJ1-6	TRBD1	15	TGTGCCAGCAGCTCCACAGGGGCCTATAATTCACCCCTCCACTTT	CASSSTGAYNSPLHF
TRBV4-2	once	TRBJ2-7	TRBD1	17	TGTGCCAGCAGCCACATCCTGACAGGGGGTATCTCCTACGAGCAGTACTTC	CASSHILTGGISYEQYF
TRBV27	many	TRBJ2-3	TRBD1	14	TGTGCCAGCAGTCTTGACAGGGGTGGAGATACGCAGTATTTT	CASSLDRGGDTQYF
TRBV19	.	TRBJ2-1	.	15	TGTGCCAGTAGTCTAGGTAGTCCCCCTTACAATGAGCAGTTCTTC	CASSLGSPPYNEQFF
TRBV4-2	.	TRBJ2-7	.	14	TGTGCCAGCAGCCAGGGTACGGTTGGCTACGAGCAGTACTTC	CASSQGTVGYEQYF
TRBV4-2	few	TRBJ2-6	.	15	TGTGCCAGCAGCCAAGAACGGACTGGGGCCAACGTCCTGACTTTC	CASSQERTGANVLTF
TRBV7-9	few	TRBJ2-7	TRBD2	16	TGTGCCAGCAGCTTAGCGCGGGCGGGAGGGCCCTACGAGCAGTACTTC	CASSLARAGGPYEQYF
TRBV7-2	many	TRBJ2-5	TRBD1	14	TGTGCCAGCAGCTCCGGGACAGGGCTAGAGACCCAGTACTTC	CASSSGTGLETQYF
TRBV4-1	.	TRBJ2-7	.	15	TGCGCCAGCAGCCAAGGGCCCCATTCAAACTACGAGCAGTACTTC	CASSQGPHSNYEQYF
TRBV7-2	.	TRBJ2-3	.	16	TGTGCCAGCAGCTCCCTATGGGCCCAGCGCCCAGATACGCAGTATTTT	CASSSLWAQRPDTQYF
TRBV29-1	.	TRBJ1-5	.	14	TGCAGCGTTCAGTCAGGGGCTAGCAATCAGCCCCAGCATTTT	CSVQSGASNQPQHF
TRBV11-2	few	TRBJ2-3	.	14	TGTGCCAGCAGCTTAGATCCCGGACTTGATACGCAGTATTTT	CASSLDPGLDTQYF
TRBV12-3/TRBV12-4	.	TRBJ1-5	.	12	TGTGCCAGCAGATCCCGTGACCAGCCCCAGCATTTT	CASRSRDQPQHF
TRBV7-9	.	TRBJ1-2	TRBD1	14	TGTGCCAGCAGCCCAGGGACAGGGCCCGCGTTTTCCACCTTC	CASSPGTGPAFSTF
TRBV27	many	TRBJ1-1	TRBD1	12	TGTGCCAGCAGCGTACAGGGGGCTCGGGCTTTCTTT	CASSVQGARAFF
TRBV5-1	many	TRBJ2-6	TRBD2	16	TGCGCCAGCAGCAGCGGGAAGATTCCTGGGGCCAACGTCCTGACTTTC	CASSSGKIPGANVLTF
TRBV6-2/TRBV6-3	few	TRBJ2-1	TRBD1	22	TGTGCCATCAGTTCACACTCGGCGGTGGGACAGGACCATGTCGAGGCCATTAATGAGCAGTTCTTC	CAISSHSAVGQDHVEAINEQFF
TRBV7-6	few	TRBJ2-4	.	15	TGTGCCAGCAGCTTAGAGGAGGGAGGTAGAAACATTCAGTACTTC	CASSLEEGGRNIQYF
TRBV29-1	many	TRBJ2-1	.	18	TGCAGCGTTGAAGGTCCCCTGGTAGGCCTAGTCGTAAAGGTAGGGCAGTTCTTC	CSVEGPLVGLVVKVGQFF
TRBV2	.	TRBJ1-5	.	15	TGTGCCAGCAGTGCAGGGCCAGGGTACAATCAGCCCCAGCATTTT	CASSAGPGYNQPQHF
TRBV30	.	TRBJ2-7	.	11	TGTGCCTGGAGTGGACAGTACGAGCAGTACTTC	CAWSGQYEQYF
TRBV20-1	many	TRBJ2-7	.	13	TGCAGTGCTTCGAGTAAGGTCAGGAACGAGCAGTACTTC	CSASSKVRNEQYF
TRBV28	.	TRBJ2-1	.	14	TGTGCCAGCAGTTGGGTCGGCTCCTACAATGAGCAGTTCTTC	CASSWVGSYNEQFF
TRBV7-2	.	TRBJ2-5	TRBD2	14	TGTGCCAGCAGCTTTGAGCTAGCGGCAGATACCCAGTACTTC	CASSFELAADTQYF
TRBV11-2	many	TRBJ2-1	.	15	TGTGCCAGCAGCTTTCGTTTGGGCTCCTACAATGAGCAGTTCTTC	CASSFRLGSYNEQFF